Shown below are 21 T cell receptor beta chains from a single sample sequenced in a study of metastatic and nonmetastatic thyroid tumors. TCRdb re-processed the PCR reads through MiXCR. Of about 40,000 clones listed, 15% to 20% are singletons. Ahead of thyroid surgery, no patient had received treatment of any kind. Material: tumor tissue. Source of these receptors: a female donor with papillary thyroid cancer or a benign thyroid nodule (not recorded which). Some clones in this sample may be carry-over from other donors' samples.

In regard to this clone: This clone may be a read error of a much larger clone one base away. CDR3 in amino acids: CVSREGAGNEKLFF. In DNA, the CDR3 is TGTGTCAGCAGAGAGGGGGCAGGGAATGAAAAACTGTTTTTT. The chain carries TRBV3-1 and TRBJ1-4; 7 bases are a match to TRBD1. This CDR3 has 14 amino acids. Germline values: CDR1 LGHDT, CDR2 YNNKEL (reference sequence).

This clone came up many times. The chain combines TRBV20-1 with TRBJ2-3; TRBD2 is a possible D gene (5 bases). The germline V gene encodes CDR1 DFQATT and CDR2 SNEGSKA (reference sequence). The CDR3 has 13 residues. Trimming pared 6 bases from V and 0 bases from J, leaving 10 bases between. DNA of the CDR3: TGCAGTGCCCGACGGGAAAGCACAGATACGCAGTATTTT. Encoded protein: CSARRESTDTQYF.

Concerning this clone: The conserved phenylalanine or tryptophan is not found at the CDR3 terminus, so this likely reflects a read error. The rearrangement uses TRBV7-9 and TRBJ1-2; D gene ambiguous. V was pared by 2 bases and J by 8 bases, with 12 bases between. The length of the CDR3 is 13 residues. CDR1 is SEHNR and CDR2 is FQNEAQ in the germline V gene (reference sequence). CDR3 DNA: TGTGCCAGCAGCTTATGGTCGCAGAGCGGCTACACCCTC. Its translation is CASSLWSQSGYTL.

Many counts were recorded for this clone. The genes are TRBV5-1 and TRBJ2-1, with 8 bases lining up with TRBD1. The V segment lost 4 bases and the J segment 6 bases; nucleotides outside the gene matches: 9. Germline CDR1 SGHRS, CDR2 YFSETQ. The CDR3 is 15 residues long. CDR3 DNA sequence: TGCGCCAGCAGCCAGACAGGGGCTCCTCCCAATGAGCAGTTCTTC. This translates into CASSQTGAPPNEQFF.

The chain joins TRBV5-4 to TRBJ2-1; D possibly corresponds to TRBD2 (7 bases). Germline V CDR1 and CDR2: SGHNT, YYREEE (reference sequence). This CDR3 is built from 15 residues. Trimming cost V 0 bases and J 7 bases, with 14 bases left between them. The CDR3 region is CASSLGGGGANEQFF. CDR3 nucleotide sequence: TGTGCCAGCAGCTTGGGTGGTGGGGGGGCGAATGAGCAGTTCTTC.

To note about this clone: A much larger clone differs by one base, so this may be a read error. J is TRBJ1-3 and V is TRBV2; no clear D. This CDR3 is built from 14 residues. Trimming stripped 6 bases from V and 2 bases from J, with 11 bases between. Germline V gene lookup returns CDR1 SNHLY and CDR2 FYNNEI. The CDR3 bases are TGTGCCAGCAGCTTAGTCACTCCTGGAAACACCATATATTTT. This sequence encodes CASSLVTPGNTIYF.

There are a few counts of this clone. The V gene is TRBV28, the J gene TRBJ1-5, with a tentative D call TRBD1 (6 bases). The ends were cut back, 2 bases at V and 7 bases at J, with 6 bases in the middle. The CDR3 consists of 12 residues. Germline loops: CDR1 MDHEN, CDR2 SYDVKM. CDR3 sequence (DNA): TGTGCCAGCAGTTTACAGGGGCAGCCCCAGCATTTT. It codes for CASSLQGQPQHF.

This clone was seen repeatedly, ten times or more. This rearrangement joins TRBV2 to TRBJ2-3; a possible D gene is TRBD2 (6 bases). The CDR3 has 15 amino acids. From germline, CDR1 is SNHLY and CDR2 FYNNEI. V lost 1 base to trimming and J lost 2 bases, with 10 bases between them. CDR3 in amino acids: CASSEGASDTDTQYF. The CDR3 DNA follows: TGTGCCAGCAGTGAAGGGGCTAGCGACACAGATACGCAGTATTTT.

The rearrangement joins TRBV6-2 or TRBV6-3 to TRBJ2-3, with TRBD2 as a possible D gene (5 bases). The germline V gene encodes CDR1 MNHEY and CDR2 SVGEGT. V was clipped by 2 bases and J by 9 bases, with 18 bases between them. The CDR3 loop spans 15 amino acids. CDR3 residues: CASSYSLSGRVTQYF. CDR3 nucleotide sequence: TGTGCCAGCAGTTACAGTCTATCGGGAAGAGTGACGCAGTATTTT.

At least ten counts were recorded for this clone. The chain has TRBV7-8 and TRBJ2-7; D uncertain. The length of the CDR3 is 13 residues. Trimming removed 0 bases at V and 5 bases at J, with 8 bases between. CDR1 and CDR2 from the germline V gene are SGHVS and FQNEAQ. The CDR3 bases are TGTGCCAGCAGCTTAGCGGGTCTAAACGAGCAGTACTTC. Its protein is CASSLAGLNEQYF.

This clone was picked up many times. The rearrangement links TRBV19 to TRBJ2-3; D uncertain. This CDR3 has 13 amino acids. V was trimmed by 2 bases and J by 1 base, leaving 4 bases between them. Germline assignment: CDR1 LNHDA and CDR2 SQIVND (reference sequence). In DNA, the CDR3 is TGTGCCAGTAGTATACAGGGCACAGATACGCAGTATTTT. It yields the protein CASSIQGTDTQYF.

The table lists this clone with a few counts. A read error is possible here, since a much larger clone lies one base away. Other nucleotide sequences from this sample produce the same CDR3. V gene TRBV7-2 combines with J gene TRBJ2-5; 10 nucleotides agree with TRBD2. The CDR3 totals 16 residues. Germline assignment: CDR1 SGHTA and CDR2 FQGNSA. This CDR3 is CASSLASGGAGETQYF. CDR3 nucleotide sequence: TGTGCCAGCAGCTTAGCGAGCGGGGGGGCAGGAGAGACACAGTACTTC.

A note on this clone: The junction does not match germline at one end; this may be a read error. This CDR3 reads CASIPAGTSGGRYNEQSF. The CDR3 region has the DNA TGTGCCAGCATTCCGGCAGGAACTAGCGGGGGCCGGTACAATGAGCAGTCCTTC. This sequence joins TRBV12-3 or TRBV12-4 and TRBJ2-1, with TRBD2 matching over 11 bases. The CDR3 runs 18 residues.

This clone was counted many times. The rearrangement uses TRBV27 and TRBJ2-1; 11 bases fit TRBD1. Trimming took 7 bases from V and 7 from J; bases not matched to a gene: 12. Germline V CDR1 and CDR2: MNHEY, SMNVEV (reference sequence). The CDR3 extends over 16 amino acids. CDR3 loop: CASTTPMGTGGNEQFF. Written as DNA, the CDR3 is TGTGCCAGCACTACACCAATGGGGACAGGGGGTAATGAGCAGTTCTTC.

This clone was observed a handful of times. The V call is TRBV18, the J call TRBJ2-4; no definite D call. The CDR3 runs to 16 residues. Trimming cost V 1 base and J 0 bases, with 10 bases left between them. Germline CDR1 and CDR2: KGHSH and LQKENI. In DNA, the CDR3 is TGTGCCAGCTCACCACGAGACATAAGAGCCAAAAACATTCAGTACTTC. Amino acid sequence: CASSPRDIRAKNIQYF.

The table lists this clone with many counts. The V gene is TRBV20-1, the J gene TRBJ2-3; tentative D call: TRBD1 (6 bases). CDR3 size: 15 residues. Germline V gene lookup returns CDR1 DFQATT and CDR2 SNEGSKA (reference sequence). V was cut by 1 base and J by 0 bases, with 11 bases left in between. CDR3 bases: TGCAGTGCTAGAGTAGGGGGTTGGAGCACAGATACGCAGTATTTT. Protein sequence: CSARVGGWSTDTQYF.

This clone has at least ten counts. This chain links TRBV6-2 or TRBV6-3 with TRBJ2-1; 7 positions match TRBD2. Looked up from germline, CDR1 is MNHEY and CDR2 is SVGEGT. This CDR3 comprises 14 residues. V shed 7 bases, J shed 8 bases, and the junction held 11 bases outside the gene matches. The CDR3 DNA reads TGTGCCAGCAATGGAGGCGGGGGAGGATATGAGCAGTTCTTC. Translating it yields CASNGGGGGYEQFF.

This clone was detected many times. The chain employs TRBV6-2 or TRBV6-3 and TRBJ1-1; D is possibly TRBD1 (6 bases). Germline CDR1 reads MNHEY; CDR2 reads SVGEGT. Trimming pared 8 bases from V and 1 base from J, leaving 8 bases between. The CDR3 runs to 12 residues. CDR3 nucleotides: TGTGCCAGCCAGACAGGGAACACTGAAGCTTTCTTT. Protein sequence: CASQTGNTEAFF.

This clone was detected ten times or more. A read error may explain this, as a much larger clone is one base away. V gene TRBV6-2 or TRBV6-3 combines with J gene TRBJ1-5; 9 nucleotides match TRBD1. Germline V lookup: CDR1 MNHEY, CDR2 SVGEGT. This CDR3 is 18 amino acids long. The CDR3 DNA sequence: TGTGTCAGCAGCTTTCCGGGACAGGGACATTGGAGCAATCAGCCCCAGCATTTT. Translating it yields CVSSFPGQGHWSNQPQHF.

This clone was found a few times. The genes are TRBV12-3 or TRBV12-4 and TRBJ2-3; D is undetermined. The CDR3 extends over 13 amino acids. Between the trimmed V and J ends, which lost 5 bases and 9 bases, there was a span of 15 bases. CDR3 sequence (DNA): TGTGCCAGCAGTCCCGCCCTGGGTTTGACGCAGTATTTT. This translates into CASSPALGLTQYF.

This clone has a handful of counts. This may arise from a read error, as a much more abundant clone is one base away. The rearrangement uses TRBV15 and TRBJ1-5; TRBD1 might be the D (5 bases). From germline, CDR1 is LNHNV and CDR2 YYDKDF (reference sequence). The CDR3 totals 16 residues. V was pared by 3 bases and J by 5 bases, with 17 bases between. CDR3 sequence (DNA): TGTGCCACCAGCAGTTGGGAGCAGGGAGGGTATCAGCCCCAGCATTTT. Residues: CATSSWEQGGYQPQHF.